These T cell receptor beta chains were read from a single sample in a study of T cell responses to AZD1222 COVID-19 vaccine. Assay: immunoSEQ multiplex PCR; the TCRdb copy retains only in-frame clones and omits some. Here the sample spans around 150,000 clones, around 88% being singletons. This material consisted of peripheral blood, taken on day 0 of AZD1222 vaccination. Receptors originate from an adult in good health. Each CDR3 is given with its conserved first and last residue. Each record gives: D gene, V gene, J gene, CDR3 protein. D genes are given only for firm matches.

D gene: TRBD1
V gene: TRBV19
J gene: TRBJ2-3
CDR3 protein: CASSTNRGHGTDTQYF

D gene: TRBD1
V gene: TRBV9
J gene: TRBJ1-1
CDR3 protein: CASSVTGSDTEAFF

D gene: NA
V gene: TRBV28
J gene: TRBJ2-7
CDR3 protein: CASRVRDYEQYF

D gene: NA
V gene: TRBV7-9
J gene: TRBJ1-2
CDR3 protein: CASEGALYGYTF

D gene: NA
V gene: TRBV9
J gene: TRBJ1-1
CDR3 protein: CASSVLGNTEAFF

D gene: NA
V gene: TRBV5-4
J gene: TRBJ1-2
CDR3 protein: CASSLALGANGYTF

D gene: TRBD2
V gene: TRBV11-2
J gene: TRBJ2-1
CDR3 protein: CASSPQRSGRGGEQFF

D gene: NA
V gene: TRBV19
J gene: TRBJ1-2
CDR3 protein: CASRGATPISFGYTF

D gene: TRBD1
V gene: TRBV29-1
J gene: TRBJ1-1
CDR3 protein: CSVQIGQANTEAFF

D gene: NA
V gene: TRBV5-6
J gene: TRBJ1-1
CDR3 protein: CASSFGPRLRNTEAFF

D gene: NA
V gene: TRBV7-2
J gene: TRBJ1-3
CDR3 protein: CASSLGPDRLVYF

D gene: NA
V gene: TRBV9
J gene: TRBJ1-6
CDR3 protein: CASSTQGLEDSPLHF

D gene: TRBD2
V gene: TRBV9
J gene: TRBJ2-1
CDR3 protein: CASSVVARAGAGDEQFF

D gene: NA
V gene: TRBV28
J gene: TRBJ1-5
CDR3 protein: CASTGYGNQPQHF

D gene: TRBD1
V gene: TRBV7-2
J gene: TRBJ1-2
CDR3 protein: CASSFGAGQGASGYTF

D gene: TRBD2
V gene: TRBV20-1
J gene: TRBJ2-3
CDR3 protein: CSASPSGRPDTQYF

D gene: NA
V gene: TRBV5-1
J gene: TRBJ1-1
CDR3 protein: CASSVHPNTEAFF

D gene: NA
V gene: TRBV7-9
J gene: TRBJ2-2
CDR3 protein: CASSRNTGELFF

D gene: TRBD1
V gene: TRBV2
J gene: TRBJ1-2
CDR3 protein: CASKDRGTNYGYTF

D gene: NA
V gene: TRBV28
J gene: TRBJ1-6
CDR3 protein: CASSFIHNSPLHF

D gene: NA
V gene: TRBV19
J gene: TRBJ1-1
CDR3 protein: CASTFKEFGGRTFF

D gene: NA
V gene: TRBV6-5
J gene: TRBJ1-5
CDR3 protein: CASSYGRGNQPQHF

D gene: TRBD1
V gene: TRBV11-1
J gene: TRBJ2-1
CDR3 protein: CASSPGQEAYNEQFF

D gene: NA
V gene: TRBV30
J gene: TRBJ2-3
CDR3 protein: CAWSVGGAASTDTQYF

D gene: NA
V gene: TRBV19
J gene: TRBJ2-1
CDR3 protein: CASSIGIVGEQFF

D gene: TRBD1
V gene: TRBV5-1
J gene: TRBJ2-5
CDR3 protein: CATSRDRGQETQYF

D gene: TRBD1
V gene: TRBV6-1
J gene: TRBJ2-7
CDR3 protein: CASSEGDRVPEYF

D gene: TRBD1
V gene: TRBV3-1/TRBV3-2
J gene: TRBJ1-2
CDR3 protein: CASSPGLGGHGYTF

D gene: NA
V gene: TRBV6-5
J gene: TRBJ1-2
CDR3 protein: CASIQTAFPYGYTF

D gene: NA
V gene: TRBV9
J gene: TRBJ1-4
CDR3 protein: CASSASHRTGGGEKLFF

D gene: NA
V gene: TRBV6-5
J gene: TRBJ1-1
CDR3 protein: CASSYSSGLNTEAFF

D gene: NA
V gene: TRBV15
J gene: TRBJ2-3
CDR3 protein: CATSRVGYGPDTQYF

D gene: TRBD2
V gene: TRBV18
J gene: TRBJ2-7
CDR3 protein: CASSRTPGLAYEQYF

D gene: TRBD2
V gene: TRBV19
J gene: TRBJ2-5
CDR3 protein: CASSIGRRGAKAKETQYF

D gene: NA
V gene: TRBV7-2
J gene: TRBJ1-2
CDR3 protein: CASSLARRAIYTF

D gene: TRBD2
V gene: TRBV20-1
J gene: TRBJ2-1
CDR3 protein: CSASLGSGTNNEQFF

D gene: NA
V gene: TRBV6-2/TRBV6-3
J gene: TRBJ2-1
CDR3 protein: CASSYSFREQFF

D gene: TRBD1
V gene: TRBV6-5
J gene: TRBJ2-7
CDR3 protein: CASRRGPTGVEQYF

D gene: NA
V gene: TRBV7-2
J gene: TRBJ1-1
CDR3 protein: CASSLAGRDTEAFF

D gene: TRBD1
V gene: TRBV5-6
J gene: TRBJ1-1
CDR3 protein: CASSFLSSGTGNTEAFF

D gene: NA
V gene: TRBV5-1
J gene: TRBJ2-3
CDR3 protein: CASSTGRGDTQYF

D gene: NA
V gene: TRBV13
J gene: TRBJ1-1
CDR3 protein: CASSWSRTVVSTEAFF

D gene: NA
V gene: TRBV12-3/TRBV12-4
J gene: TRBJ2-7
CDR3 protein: CASSPRLYEQYF